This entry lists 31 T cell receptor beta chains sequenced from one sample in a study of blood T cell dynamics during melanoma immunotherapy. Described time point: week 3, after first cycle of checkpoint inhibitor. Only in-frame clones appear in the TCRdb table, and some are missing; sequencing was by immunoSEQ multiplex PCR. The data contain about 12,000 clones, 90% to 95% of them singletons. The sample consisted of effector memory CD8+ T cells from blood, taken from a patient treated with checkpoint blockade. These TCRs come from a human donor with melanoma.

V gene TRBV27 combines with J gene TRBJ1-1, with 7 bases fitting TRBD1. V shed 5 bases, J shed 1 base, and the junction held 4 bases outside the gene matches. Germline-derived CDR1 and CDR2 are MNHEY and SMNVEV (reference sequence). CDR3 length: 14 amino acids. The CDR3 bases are TGTGCCAGCAGTCCAGGGGGAGAGAACACTGAAGCTTTCTTT. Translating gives CASSPGGENTEAFF.

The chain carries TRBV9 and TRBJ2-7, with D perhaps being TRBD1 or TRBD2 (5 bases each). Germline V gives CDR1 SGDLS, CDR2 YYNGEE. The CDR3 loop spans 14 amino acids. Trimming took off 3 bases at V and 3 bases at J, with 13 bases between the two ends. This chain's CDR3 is CASSGAGGGYEQYF. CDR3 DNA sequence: TGTGCCAGCAGCGGAGCTGGTGGGGGCTACGAGCAGTACTTC.

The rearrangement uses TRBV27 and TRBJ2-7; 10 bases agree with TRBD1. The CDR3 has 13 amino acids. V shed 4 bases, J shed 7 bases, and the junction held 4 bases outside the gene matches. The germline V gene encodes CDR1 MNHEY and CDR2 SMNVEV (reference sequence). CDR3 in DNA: TGTGCCAGCAGTTCGGACAGGGGGTTTGAGCAGTACTTC. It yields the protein CASSSDRGFEQYF.

Here the CDR3 reads CASSDLLADNEQFF. The CDR3 bases are TGCGCCAGCAGTGATTTATTAGCGGACAATGAGCAGTTCTTC. The genes are TRBV10-1 and TRBJ2-1, with D perhaps TRBD2 (6 bases). Trimming stripped 3 bases from V and 5 bases from J, with 11 bases between. CDR1 WNHNN and CDR2 SYGVQD come from the germline V gene (reference sequence). The CDR3 has 14 amino acids.

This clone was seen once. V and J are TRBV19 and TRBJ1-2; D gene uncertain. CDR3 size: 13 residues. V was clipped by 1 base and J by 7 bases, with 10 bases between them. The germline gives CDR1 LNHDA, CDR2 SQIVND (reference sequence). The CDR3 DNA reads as TGTGCCAGTAGTATAGGGGCCTGGGGTGGCTACACCTTC. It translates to CASSIGAWGGYTF.

The DNA of the CDR3 is TGTGCCAGCAGTTACTCGGGGCTAGCGGACACAGATACGCAGTATTTT. Its protein is CASSYSGLADTDTQYF. The rearrangement joins TRBV6-5 to TRBJ2-3; TRBD2 matches at 7 bases. After removal of 0 bases from V and 2 bases from J, the junction contained 5 bases not matched to a gene. CDR1 is MNHEY and CDR2 is SVGAGI in the germline V gene. This CDR3 spans 16 amino acids.

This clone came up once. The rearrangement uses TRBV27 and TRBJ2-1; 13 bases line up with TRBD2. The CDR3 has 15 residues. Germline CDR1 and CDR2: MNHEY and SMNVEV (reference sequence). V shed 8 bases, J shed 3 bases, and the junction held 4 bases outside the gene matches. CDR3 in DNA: TGTGCCAGCGGGAGACTAGCGGGAGGCTACAATGAGCAGTTCTTC. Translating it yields CASGRLAGGYNEQFF.

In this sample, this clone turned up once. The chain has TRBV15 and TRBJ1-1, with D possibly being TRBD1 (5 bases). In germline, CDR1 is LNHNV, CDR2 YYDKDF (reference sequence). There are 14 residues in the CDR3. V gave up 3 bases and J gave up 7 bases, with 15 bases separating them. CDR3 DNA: TGTGCCACCAGCAGTTTGACAGCTAAGGGTGAAGCTTTCTTT. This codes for CATSSLTAKGEAFF.

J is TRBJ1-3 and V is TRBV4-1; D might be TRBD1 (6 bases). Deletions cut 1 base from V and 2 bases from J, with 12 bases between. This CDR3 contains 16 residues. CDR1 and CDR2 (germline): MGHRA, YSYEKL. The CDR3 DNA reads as TGCGCCAGCAGCCAAGTTAGCGGGGGGCCTGGAAACACCATATATTTT. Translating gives CASSQVSGGPGNTIYF.

The CDR3 reads CASSTIAGDGEQYF. The DNA for the CDR3 is TGCGCCAGCAGTACTATAGCGGGAGATGGCGAGCAGTACTTC. V usage is TRBV5-1 and J usage is TRBJ2-7; 9 bases agree with TRBD2. Germline V gene sequence: CDR1 SGHRS, CDR2 YFSETQ. The CDR3 spans 14 residues. The trim removed 5 bases at V and 6 bases at J, leaving 9 bases unmatched.

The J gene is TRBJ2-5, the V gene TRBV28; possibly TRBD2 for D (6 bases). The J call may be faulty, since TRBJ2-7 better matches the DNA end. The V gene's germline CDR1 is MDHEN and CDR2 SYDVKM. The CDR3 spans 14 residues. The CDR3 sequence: CASSLTLGGNEQYF. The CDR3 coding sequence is TGTGCCAGCAGCCTTACCCTCGGGGGAAACGAGCAGTACTTC.

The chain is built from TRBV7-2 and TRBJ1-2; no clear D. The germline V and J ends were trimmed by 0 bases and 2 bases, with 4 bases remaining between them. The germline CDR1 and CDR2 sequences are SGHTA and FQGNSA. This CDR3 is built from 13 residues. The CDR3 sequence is CASSLAPNYGYTF. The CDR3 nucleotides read TGTGCCAGCAGCTTAGCGCCGAACTATGGCTACACCTTC.

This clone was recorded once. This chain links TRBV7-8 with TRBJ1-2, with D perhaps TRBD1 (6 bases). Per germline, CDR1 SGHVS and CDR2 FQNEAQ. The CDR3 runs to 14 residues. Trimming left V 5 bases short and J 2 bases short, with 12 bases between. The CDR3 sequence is CASSMTGPNYGYTF. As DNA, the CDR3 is TGTGCCAGCAGCATGACAGGCCCCAACTATGGCTACACCTTC.

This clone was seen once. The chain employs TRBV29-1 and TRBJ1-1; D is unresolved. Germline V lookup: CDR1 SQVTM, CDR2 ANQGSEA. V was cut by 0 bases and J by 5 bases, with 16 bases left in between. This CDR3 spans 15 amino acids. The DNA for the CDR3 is TGCAGCGTTGAAGATAATCCGATCCTGGGTACTGAAGCTTTCTTT. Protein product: CSVEDNPILGTEAFF.

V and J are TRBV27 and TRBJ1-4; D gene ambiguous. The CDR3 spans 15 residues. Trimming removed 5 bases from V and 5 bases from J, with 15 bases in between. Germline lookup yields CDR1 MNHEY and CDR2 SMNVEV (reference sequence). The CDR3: CASSLNSFRNEKLFF. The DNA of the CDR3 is TGTGCCAGCAGTCTCAACTCATTCAGGAATGAAAAACTGTTTTTT. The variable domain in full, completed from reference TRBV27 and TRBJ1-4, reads EAQVTQNPRYLITVTGKKLTVTCSQNMNHEYMSWYRQDPGLGLRQIYYSMNVEVTDKGDVPEGYKVSRKEKRNFPLILESPSPNQTSLYFCASSLNSFRNEKLFFGSGTQLSVL.

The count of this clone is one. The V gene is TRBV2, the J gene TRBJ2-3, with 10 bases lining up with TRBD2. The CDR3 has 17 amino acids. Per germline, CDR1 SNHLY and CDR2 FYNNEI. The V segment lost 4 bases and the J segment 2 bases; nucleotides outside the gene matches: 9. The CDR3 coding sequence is TGTGCCAGCAGTGGGTGGACTAGCGGAACATTCACAGATACGCAGTATTTT. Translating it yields CASSGWTSGTFTDTQYF.

The DNA of the CDR3 is TGTGCCAGCAGCCCCACTGGAAGCGGTCCCTATGGCTACACCTTC. Residues: CASSPTGSGPYGYTF. The chain employs TRBV5-6 and TRBJ1-2; D is undetermined. Trimming cost V 4 bases and J 4 bases, with 17 bases left between them. Germline values: CDR1 SGHDT, CDR2 YYEEEE. The CDR3 totals 15 residues.

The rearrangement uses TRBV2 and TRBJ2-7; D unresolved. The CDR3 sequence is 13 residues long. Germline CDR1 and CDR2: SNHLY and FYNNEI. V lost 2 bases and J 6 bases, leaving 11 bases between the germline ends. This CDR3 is CASSESSSPEQYF. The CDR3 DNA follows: TGTGCCAGCAGTGAAAGCTCAAGCCCCGAGCAGTACTTC.

The CDR3 sequence: CASSNPDRGTDTQYF. In DNA, the CDR3 is TGTGCCAGCAGCAACCCTGACAGGGGGACAGATACGCAGTATTTT. The chain recombines TRBV7-9 with TRBJ2-3, with 9 bases that match TRBD1. Germline CDR1 and CDR2: SEHNR and FQNEAQ (reference sequence). The CDR3 spans 15 residues. Trimming took 5 bases from V and 3 from J; bases not matched to a gene: 6.

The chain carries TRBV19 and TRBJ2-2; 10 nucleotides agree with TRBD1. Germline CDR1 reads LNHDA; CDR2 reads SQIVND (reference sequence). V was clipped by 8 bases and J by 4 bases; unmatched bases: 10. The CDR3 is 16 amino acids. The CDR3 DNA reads TGTGCCAGTTCTCTTTGGACAGGGGGAGGCACCGGGGAGCTGTTTTTT. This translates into CASSLWTGGGTGELFF.

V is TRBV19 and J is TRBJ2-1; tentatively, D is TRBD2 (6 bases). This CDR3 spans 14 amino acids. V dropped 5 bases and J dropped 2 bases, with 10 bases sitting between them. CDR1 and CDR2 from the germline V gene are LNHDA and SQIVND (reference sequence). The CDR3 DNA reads TGTGCCAGTAGTCACGGGAGCGCCTACAATGAGCAGTTCTTC. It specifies CASSHGSAYNEQFF.

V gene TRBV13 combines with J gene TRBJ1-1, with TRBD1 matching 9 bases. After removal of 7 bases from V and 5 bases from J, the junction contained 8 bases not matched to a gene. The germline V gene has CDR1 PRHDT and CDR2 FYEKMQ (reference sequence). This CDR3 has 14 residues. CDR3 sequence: CASTSTGGRTEAFF. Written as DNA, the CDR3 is TGTGCCAGCACAAGTACAGGGGGCAGGACTGAAGCTTTCTTT.

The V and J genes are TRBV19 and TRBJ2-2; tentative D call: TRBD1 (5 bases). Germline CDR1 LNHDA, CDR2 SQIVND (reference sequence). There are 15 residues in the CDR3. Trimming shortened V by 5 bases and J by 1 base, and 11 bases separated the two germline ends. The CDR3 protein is CASSQTDMNTGELFF. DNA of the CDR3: TGTGCCAGTAGTCAGACAGACATGAACACCGGGGAGCTGTTTTTT.

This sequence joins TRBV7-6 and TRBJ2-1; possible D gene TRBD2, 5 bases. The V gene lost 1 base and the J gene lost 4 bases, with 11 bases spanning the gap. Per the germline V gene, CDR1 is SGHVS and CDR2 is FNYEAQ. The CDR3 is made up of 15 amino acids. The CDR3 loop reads CASSLGGLAYNEQFF. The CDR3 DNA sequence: TGTGCCAGCAGCTTAGGTGGGCTAGCTTACAATGAGCAGTTCTTC.

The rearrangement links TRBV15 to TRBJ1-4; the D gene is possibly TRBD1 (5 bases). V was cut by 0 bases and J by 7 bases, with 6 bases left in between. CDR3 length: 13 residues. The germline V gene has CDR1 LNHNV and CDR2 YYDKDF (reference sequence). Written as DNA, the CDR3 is TGTGCCACCAGCAGAGATGGGGGTGAAAAACTGTTTTTT. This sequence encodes CATSRDGGEKLFF.

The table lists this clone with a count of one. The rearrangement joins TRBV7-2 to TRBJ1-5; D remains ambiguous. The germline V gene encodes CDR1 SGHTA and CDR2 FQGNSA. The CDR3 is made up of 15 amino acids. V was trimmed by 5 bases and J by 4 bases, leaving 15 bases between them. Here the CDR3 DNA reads TGTGCCAGCAGCCCTGGGGTTGCGAGGAATCAGCCCCAGCATTTT. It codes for CASSPGVARNQPQHF.

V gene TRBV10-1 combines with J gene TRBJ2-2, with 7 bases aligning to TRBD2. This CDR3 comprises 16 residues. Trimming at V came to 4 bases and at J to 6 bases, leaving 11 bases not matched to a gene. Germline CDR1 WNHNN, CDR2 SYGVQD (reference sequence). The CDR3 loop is CASSGLTGGSSGELFF. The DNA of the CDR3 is TGCGCCAGCAGTGGCCTGACGGGGGGAAGTTCCGGGGAGCTGTTTTTT.

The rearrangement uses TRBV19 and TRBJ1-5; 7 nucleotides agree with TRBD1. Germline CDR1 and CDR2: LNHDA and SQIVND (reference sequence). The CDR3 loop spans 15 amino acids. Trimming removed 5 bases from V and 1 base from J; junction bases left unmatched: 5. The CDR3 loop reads CASSSTGESNQPQHF. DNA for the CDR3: TGTGCCAGTAGTTCTACAGGGGAAAGCAATCAGCCCCAGCATTTT.

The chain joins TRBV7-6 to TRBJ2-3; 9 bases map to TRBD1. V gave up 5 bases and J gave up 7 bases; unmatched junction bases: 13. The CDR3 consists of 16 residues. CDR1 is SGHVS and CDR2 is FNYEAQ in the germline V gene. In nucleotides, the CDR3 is TGTGCCAGCAGCCCTCGGACAGGGGCGTCCATAAATACGCAGTATTTT. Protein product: CASSPRTGASINTQYF. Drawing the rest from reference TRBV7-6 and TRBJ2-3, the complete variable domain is GAGVSQSPRYKVTKRGQDVALRCDPISGHVSLYWYRQALGQGPEFLTYFNYEAQQDKSGLPNDRFSAERPEGSISTLTIQRTEQRDSAMYRCASSPRTGASINTQYFGPGTRLTVL.

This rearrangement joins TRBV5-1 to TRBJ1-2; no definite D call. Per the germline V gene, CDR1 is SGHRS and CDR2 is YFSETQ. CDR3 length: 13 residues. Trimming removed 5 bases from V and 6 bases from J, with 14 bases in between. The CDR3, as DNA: TGCGCCAGCAGGGCCGGATCAGCGGATGGCTACACCTTC. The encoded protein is CASRAGSADGYTF.

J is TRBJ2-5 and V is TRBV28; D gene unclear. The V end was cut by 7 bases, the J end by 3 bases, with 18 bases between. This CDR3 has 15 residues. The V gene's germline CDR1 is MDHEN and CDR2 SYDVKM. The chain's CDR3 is CASNLSTRREETQYF. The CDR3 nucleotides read TGTGCCAGCAATCTTAGTACCCGACGCGAAGAGACCCAGTACTTC.